The 20 T cell receptor beta chains in this list originate from one sample, sequenced in a study of shared clonotypes between healthy human individuals. Generated by immunoSEQ multiplex PCR, the TCRdb table keeps only in-frame clones and is missing some. Of some 2.3 million clones detected, roughly 93% appear once; the ten largest clones hold under 0.45%. The sequenced sample consisted of naive CD4+ T cells from PBMCs. Noted subset: CD45RA+ positively selected. The receptor source for this set is a man aged 18 to 29 in good health. Some clones in this sample may be carry-over from other donors' samples.

The chain links TRBV28 to TRBJ2-7; 12 bases match TRBD2. The germline V gene encodes CDR1 MDHEN and CDR2 SYDVKM. The CDR3 spans 15 residues. V was pared by 7 bases and J by 6 bases, with 10 bases of the junction left unmatched. CDR3 residues: CASTIRLAGAIEQYF. CDR3 coding DNA: TGTGCCAGCACTATAAGACTAGCGGGAGCCATCGAGCAGTACTTC. Drawing the rest from reference TRBV28 and TRBJ2-7, the complete variable domain is DVKVTQSSRYLVKRTGEKVFLECVQDMDHENMFWYRQDPGLGLRLIYFSYDVKMKEKGDIPEGYSVSREKKERFSLILESASTNQTSMYLCASTIRLAGAIEQYFGPGTRLTVT.

The chain couples TRBV29-1 to TRBJ2-7, with TRBD2 as a possible D gene (7 bases). Germline values: CDR1 SQVTM, CDR2 ANQGSEA. The CDR3 runs 12 residues. This chain's CDR3 is CAYGGLPYEQYF. The CDR3 nucleotides read TGCGCATACGGGGGGCTTCCCTACGAGCAGTACTTC.

This sequence joins TRBV28 and TRBJ2-1; D ambiguous. CDR1 and CDR2 from the germline V gene are MDHEN and SYDVKM. CDR3 size: 19 residues. V was clipped by 1 base and J by 0 bases, with 19 bases between them. The CDR3 nucleotides are TGTGCCAGCAGTTTATTCCCCCGTAACCGGGTCCCCTCCTACAATGAGCAGTTCTTC. Translating it yields CASSLFPRNRVPSYNEQFF.

This chain uses TRBV18 with TRBJ2-1; D is perhaps TRBD2 (7 bases). Germline values: CDR1 KGHSH, CDR2 LQKENI. The CDR3 sequence is 16 residues long. V was cut by 3 bases and J by 3 bases, with 15 bases left in between. The DNA for the CDR3 is TGTGCCAGCTCACCGCCGGGGGGCAAAGGCTACAATGAGCAGTTCTTC. Translated, it gives CASSPPGGKGYNEQFF.

The J gene is TRBJ1-4, the V gene TRBV19, with a tentative D call TRBD1 (6 bases). The CDR3 spans 15 residues. Looked up from germline, CDR1 is LNHDA and CDR2 is SQIVND (reference sequence). The V end lost 5 bases, the J end lost 0 bases, and 10 bases lay between the germline ends. Here the CDR3 reads CASSVQGPTNEKLFF. Written as DNA, the CDR3 is TGTGCCAGTAGTGTACAGGGACCAACTAATGAAAAACTGTTTTTT.

The chain couples TRBV18 to TRBJ2-7, with a possible D match to TRBD1 (6 bases). This CDR3 comprises 15 residues. V shed 5 bases and J shed 2 bases, with 16 bases lying between them. Germline lookup yields CDR1 KGHSH and CDR2 LQKENI. Here the CDR3 DNA reads TGTGCCAGCTCAAACGTGGCAGGGGACACCTACGAGCAGTACTTC. Translating it yields CASSNVAGDTYEQYF.

The chain uses TRBV10-3 and TRBJ2-6; D is undetermined. The CDR3 spans 18 residues. V was pared by 0 bases and J by 1 base, with 13 bases between. From germline, CDR1 is ENHRY and CDR2 SYGVKD. CDR3 loop: CAISESFIVRSGANVLTF. The CDR3 DNA is TGTGCCATCAGTGAGTCTTTTATTGTGAGATCTGGGGCCAACGTCCTGACTTTC.

The CDR3 region is CASSGLAGSLYNEQFF. The CDR3 DNA is TGTGCCAGCTCCGGACTAGCGGGATCGCTTTACAATGAGCAGTTCTTC. The J gene is TRBJ2-1, the V gene TRBV7-6; 12 bases match TRBD2. Losses at the gene ends were 8 bases for V and 4 bases for J; bases not matched to a gene: 9. Germline V gene lookup returns CDR1 SGHVS and CDR2 FNYEAQ. The CDR3 consists of 16 residues.

On this clone itself: Other DNA sequences in the same sample also yield this CDR3. This chain links TRBV6-5 with TRBJ2-1; D ambiguous. The CDR3 consists of 15 residues. The V gene's germline CDR1 is MNHEY and CDR2 SVGAGI. The V gene lost 0 bases and the J gene lost 1 base, with 7 bases spanning the gap. The CDR3 reads CASSYSRASYNEQFF. CDR3 DNA: TGTGCCAGCAGTTACTCACGAGCTTCCTACAATGAGCAGTTCTTC.

The rearrangement uses TRBV28 and TRBJ2-7, with D perhaps matching TRBD1 (6 bases). The CDR3 contains 15 residues. CDR1 is MDHEN, CDR2 SYDVKM, per germline. Trimming left V 5 bases short and J 0 bases short, with 14 bases between. CDR3 residues: CASSPIQGFSYEQYF. CDR3 sequence (DNA): TGTGCCAGCAGTCCCATACAGGGTTTCTCCTACGAGCAGTACTTC.

The CDR3 reads CAWSSSTGIGYTF. The CDR3, as DNA: TGTGCCTGGAGCTCCTCAACGGGCATTGGCTACACCTTC. The V call is TRBV30, the J call TRBJ1-2, with unresolved D. V was pared by 3 bases and J by 7 bases, with 15 bases between. The CDR3 is made up of 13 amino acids. Germline values: CDR1 GTSNPN, CDR2 SVGIG (reference sequence).

This sequence joins TRBV29-1 and TRBJ2-2; possibly TRBD2 for D (5 bases). Germline lookup yields CDR1 SQVTM and CDR2 ANQGSEA. Trimming left V 8 bases short and J 5 bases short, with 15 bases between. The CDR3 covers 13 residues. CDR3 amino acids: CSFGRGSTGELFF. The CDR3 DNA follows: TGCAGCTTCGGCCGGGGTTCTACCGGGGAGCTGTTTTTT.

The genes are TRBV29-1 and TRBJ2-5, with TRBD1 matching over 8 bases. CDR3 length: 12 amino acids. From germline, CDR1 is SQVTM and CDR2 ANQGSEA. Trimming took 7 bases from V and 2 from J; bases not matched to a gene: 3. The DNA of the CDR3 is TGCAGCGCTTACAGGGGGCAAGAGACCCAGTACTTC. Translation: CSAYRGQETQYF.

The chain is built from TRBV6-1 and TRBJ1-2; TRBD1 is a possible D gene (5 bases). V lost 6 bases, J lost 8 bases, and 16 bases lay in between. CDR1 is MNHNS and CDR2 is SASEGT in the germline V gene. The CDR3 extends over 13 amino acids. As DNA, the CDR3 is TGTGCCAGCAGGACCCCGGGGCAATACGGCTACACCTTC. As protein: CASRTPGQYGYTF.

The V and J genes are TRBV5-1 and TRBJ2-7; 7 positions agree with TRBD1. The V gene end was trimmed by 4 bases and the J gene end by 2 bases; junction bases not matched to a gene: 9. The CDR3 is 15 amino acids. CDR1 is SGHRS and CDR2 is YFSETQ in the germline V gene. The CDR3 region has the DNA TGCGCCAGCAGCGGCCGGCCGGGACAGACCTACGAGCAGTACTTC. The encoded protein is CASSGRPGQTYEQYF.

This rearrangement joins TRBV5-8 to TRBJ1-5; D gene ambiguous. The CDR3 consists of 16 residues. Germline V gene data show CDR1 as SGHTS and CDR2 as YDEGEE. Trimming stripped 2 bases from V and 3 bases from J, with 15 bases between. The CDR3 loop is CASSLPDGDSNQPQHF. The CDR3 DNA follows: TGTGCCAGCAGCTTACCGGACGGTGATTCCAATCAGCCCCAGCATTTT.

The chain is built from TRBV28 and TRBJ2-1; 14 positions agree with TRBD2. In germline, CDR1 is MDHEN, CDR2 SYDVKM. The CDR3 runs to 17 residues. With V trimmed by 5 bases and J by 4 bases, 7 bases remained unmatched. This chain's CDR3 is CASSPGGTSGSYNEQFF. As DNA, the CDR3 is TGTGCCAGCAGTCCCGGCGGGACTAGCGGGAGTTACAATGAGCAGTTCTTC.

There are a few counts of this clone. The V and J genes are TRBV28 and TRBJ1-1; TRBD1 matches 10 bases. V lost 2 bases, J lost 3 bases, and 0 bases stayed unmatched. Germline values: CDR1 MDHEN, CDR2 SYDVKM. There are 14 residues in the CDR3. In nucleotides, the CDR3 is TGTGCCAGCAGTTTAGGGACAGGGGACACTGAAGCTTTCTTT. It translates to CASSLGTGDTEAFF. The full variable domain, its missing parts supplied by reference TRBV28 and TRBJ1-1, is DVKVTQSSRYLVKRTGEKVFLECVQDMDHENMFWYRQDPGLGLRLIYFSYDVKMKEKGDIPEGYSVSREKKERFSLILESASTNQTSMYLCASSLGTGDTEAFFGQGTRLTVV.

V is TRBV11-2 and J is TRBJ2-7; no clear D. Germline V gene sequence: CDR1 SGHAT, CDR2 FQNNGV. CDR3 length: 14 residues. V was trimmed by 5 bases and J by 4 bases, leaving 15 bases between them. CDR3 amino acids: CASSVRTFQYEQYF. The CDR3 DNA sequence: TGTGCCAGCAGCGTCAGGACCTTTCAGTACGAGCAGTACTTC.

The J gene is TRBJ2-1, the V gene TRBV7-2; D possibly corresponds to TRBD2 (5 bases). This CDR3 spans 11 amino acids. Trimming took off 5 bases at V and 9 bases at J, with 8 bases between the two ends. The germline V gene has CDR1 SGHTA and CDR2 FQGNSA. CDR3 DNA: TGTGCCAGCAGCAACCGGGGTGAGCAGTTCTTC. It encodes CASSNRGEQFF.